This TCR beta chain was identified in a study of blood T cells in healthy people across ages. Whole-study results and caveats: Older individuals had lower TCR beta diversity per million T cells (the decline was roughly linear).

Primers used in a second PCR of about 6 to 11 cycles were a sample-barcoded 5' primer and a J-beta primer mix. One entry per CDR3 protein results from TCRdb running MiXCR on the 5' RACE reads. The sample lists about 320,000 distinct CDR3 sequences, 25% to 30% occurring once. CDR1 and CDR2 (germline): MDHEN, SYDVKM. The trim removed 8 bases at V and 8 bases at J, leaving 11 bases unmatched. The CDR3 consists of 14 residues. This clonotype was counted at least ten times. What it binds is not known. Sequenced input: blood. This chain uses TRBV28 with TRBJ1-4; TRBD1 matches at 7 bases. This clonotype was obtained from a woman between 65 and 79 years old in good health. The CDR3 nucleotides read TGTGCCAGCTCCATTTCAGGGGGTTACGAAAAACTGTTTTTT. Its translation is CASSISGGYEKLFF.